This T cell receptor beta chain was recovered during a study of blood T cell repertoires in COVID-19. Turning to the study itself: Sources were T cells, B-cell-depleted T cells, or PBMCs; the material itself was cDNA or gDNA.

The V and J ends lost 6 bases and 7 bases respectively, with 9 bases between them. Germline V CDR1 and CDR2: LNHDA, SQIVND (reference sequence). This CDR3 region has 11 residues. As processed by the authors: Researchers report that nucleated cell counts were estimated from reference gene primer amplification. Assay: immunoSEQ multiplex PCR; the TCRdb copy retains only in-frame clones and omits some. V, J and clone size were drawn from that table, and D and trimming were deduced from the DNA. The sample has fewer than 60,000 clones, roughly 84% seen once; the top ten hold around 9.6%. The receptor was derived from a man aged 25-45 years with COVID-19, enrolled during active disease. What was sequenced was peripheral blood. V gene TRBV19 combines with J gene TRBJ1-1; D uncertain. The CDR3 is CASRAGNEAFF. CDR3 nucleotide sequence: TGTGCCAGTAGGGCGGGTAATGAAGCTTTCTTT.